The T cell receptor (beta chain) under discussion was sequenced for a study of T-cell memory formation after mild COVID-19. Whole-study findings and limits: CD4/CD8 balance held among clones contracting day 15 to 85, and later expanders leaned CD4+. For second-wave clones that peaked at day 37, SARS-CoV-2 specificity went unverified. Researchers report contracting CD4+ clones mostly in CM and EM, with CD8+ clones in EMRA. Prior to infection, memory already included some responding clones, suggesting cross-reactive memory joined.

This clonotype was counted many times. Its antigen remains unidentified. TCRdb analysed the 5' RACE reads with MiXCR anew, one entry per CDR3 protein. The sample carries 250,000 to 350,000 distinct CDR3 sequences, approximately 15% recorded once. The TCR originated in a man aged 18 to 30 who had mild COVID-19 (a few samples of this study predate the infection). Cell type and time point are not known. The source material was PBMCs or a T cell subset sorted from them (not recorded which).

In DNA form, the CDR3 reads TGTGCCTGCCAGAAAGACTCTGGGGCCAACGTCCTGACTTTC. Protein: CACQKDSGANVLTF. This sequence joins TRBV30 and TRBJ2-6; no clear D. V lost 6 bases, J lost 0 bases, and 9 bases lay in between. Germline assignment: CDR1 GTSNPN and CDR2 SVGIG (reference sequence). The CDR3 spans 14 residues.